In its sample, the clone carrying this T cell receptor beta chain was seen many times. Its matching antigen is unknown. Per the germline V gene, CDR1 is SEHNR and CDR2 is FQNEAQ (reference sequence). The CDR3 runs to 14 residues. The V end lost 1 base, the J end lost 9 bases, and 13 bases lay between the germline ends. The entry originates in a study of T cell repertoires in cytomegalovirus infection. Study-level background: Indications came from public TCR beta signatures; they pointed to CMV infection and to a matching HLA type.

Overall study findings and caveats: Clonotypes of TCR beta that were HLA-C-restricted and CMV-specific dominated the ex vivo response. The study identified carriers of CMV plus the relevant HLA from cumulative public TCR beta family frequency.

TCRdb analysed the reads with MiXCR anew, one entry per CDR3 protein. The sample yields about 490,000 distinct CDR3 sequences, 15% to 20% seen once. V gene TRBV7-9 combines with J gene TRBJ2-1; D perhaps matches TRBD2 (5 bases). The receptor was isolated from a human donor in good health (CMV status not recorded). Some clones in this sample may be carry-over from other donors' samples. The sequenced sample consisted of CD8+ T cells from PBMCs. CDR3 protein: CASSLVVEGSEQFF. CDR3 in DNA: TGTGCCAGCAGCTTAGTAGTAGAAGGGAGTGAGCAGTTCTTC.